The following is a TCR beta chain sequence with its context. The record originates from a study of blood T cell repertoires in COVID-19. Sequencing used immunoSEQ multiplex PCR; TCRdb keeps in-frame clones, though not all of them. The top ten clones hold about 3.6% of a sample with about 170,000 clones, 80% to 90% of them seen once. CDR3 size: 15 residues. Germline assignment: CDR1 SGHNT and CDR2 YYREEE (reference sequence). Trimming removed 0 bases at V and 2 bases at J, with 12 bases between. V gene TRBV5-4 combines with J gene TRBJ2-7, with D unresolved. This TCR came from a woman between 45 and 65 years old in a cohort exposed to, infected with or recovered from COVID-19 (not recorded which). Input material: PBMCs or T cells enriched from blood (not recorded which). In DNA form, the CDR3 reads TGTGCCAGCAGCTTGGCCCCGGCGGCAACCTACGAGCAGTACTTC. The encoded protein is CASSLAPAATYEQYF.